These 14 T cell receptor beta chains were all obtained from the same sample, sequenced in a study of T-cell reconstitution after alpha-beta-depleted transplantation in children. It was with unique molecular identifiers that the TCRbeta library was prepared. TCRdb called the PCR reads again in MiXCR, with one record for every CDR3 protein. The sample lists around 370,000 distinct CDR3 sequences; about a tenth were seen once. Source: PBMCs from the stem cell graft donor, taken from the stem cell graft. These receptors originate from a human donor who donated a stem cell graft to a child with acute lymphoblastic leukemia.

This clonotype has just a few counts. In nucleotides, the CDR3 is TGTGCTAGTGGTTTGGTAGCGGGAGTCGGAAATGAGCAGTTCTTC. Its protein product is CASGLVAGVGNEQFF. The genes are TRBV12-5 and TRBJ2-1, with 8 bases fitting TRBD2. Germline CDR1 LGHNT, CDR2 FRNRAP. The ends lost 0 bases at V and 7 bases at J; junction bases unmatched: 5. This CDR3 has 15 amino acids.

There are a few counts of this clonotype. The chain has TRBV28 and TRBJ2-1; 14 nucleotides match TRBD2. Looked up from germline, CDR1 is MDHEN and CDR2 is SYDVKM. The CDR3 runs 18 residues. V lost 5 bases, J lost 0 bases, and 6 bases stayed unmatched. For the CDR3, the DNA is TGTGCCAGCAGTCCCGGGACTAGCGGGGGCAGCTCCTACAATGAGCAGTTCTTC. Translated: CASSPGTSGGSSYNEQFF.

This clonotype appeared many times. The chain carries TRBV7-9 and TRBJ2-1, with 7 bases identical to TRBD2. CDR3 length equals 18 residues. CDR1 SEHNR and CDR2 FQNEAQ come from the germline V gene (reference sequence). V gave up 5 bases and J gave up 0 bases; unmatched junction bases: 13. Here the CDR3 reads CASSRRSLADFSYNEQFF. As DNA, the CDR3 is TGTGCCAGCAGCCGTCGTAGTCTAGCGGACTTCTCCTACAATGAGCAGTTCTTC.

A word on this clonotype: A much larger clone is a single base away; this may be a read error. The V call is TRBV5-4, the J call TRBJ2-5; D perhaps matches TRBD2 (6 bases). This CDR3 spans 17 amino acids. V lost 0 bases to trimming and J lost 8 bases, with 23 bases between them. Germline V lookup: CDR1 SGHNT, CDR2 YYREEE (reference sequence). The CDR3 sequence is CASSLDFRDSGVDTQYF. CDR3 nucleotides: TGTGCCAGCAGCTTGGATTTTAGGGACTCGGGCGTGGATACCCAGTACTTC. Complete variable domain (other parts from reference TRBV5-4 and TRBJ2-5): ETGVTQSPTHLIKTRGQQVTLRCSSQSGHNTVSWYQQALGQGPQFIFQYYREEENGRGNFPPRFSGLQFPNYSSELNVNALELDDSALYLCASSLDFRDSGVDTQYFGPGTRLLVL.

This clonotype was seen a handful of times. This rearrangement joins TRBV29-1 to TRBJ2-5, with 11 bases lining up with TRBD1. The junction had 6 bases not matched to a gene; V was cut back by 4 bases and J by 2 bases. CDR1 SQVTM and CDR2 ANQGSEA come from the germline V gene. The CDR3 has 15 residues. DNA of the CDR3: TGCAGCGTTGCGGTTTGGGACAGGGGGCAAGAGACCCAGTACTTC. Translation gives CSVAVWDRGQETQYF.

The V call is TRBV4-1, the J call TRBJ1-5; tentative D call: TRBD1 (5 bases). V dropped 2 bases and J dropped 2 bases, with 16 bases sitting between them. CDR1 and CDR2 (germline): MGHRA, YSYEKL. CDR3 length: 17 residues. In nucleotides, the CDR3 is TGCGCCAGCAGCCAAAGGGCTGGGGCGGGAGGCAATCAGCCCCAGCATTTT. Residues: CASSQRAGAGGNQPQHF.

This clonotype was counted many times. The chain has TRBV5-6 and TRBJ2-1; D is undetermined. CDR3 length equals 16 residues. Germline V gives CDR1 SGHDT, CDR2 YYEEEE. Trimming removed 4 bases from V and 0 bases from J, with 14 bases in between. CDR3 sequence: CASSTPSPSSYNEQFF. As DNA, the CDR3 is TGTGCCAGCAGCACCCCGAGCCCAAGCTCCTACAATGAGCAGTTCTTC.

This clonotype appeared a few times. This chain links TRBV12-3 or TRBV12-4 with TRBJ1-4; unclear D gene. V lost 0 bases to trimming and J lost 4 bases, with 12 bases between them. CDR3 length equals 16 residues. The CDR3 DNA follows: TGTGCCAGCAGTTTAGCCCGGACGGAAGTTAATGAAAAACTGTTTTTT. Amino acid sequence: CASSLARTEVNEKLFF.

This clonotype has a handful of counts. This chain joins TRBV5-1 and TRBJ1-1; D is undetermined. Trimming pared 5 bases from V and 1 base from J, leaving 18 bases between. The germline CDR1 and CDR2 sequences are SGHRS and YFSETQ. The CDR3 has 16 amino acids. CDR3 residues: CASRRNVRGANTEAFF. CDR3 bases: TGCGCCAGCAGACGAAACGTAAGAGGAGCGAACACTGAAGCTTTCTTT.

This clonotype was found many times. The DNA for the CDR3 is TGTGCCAGTGCGACAGGGTTCTATGGCTACACCTTC. This translates into CASATGFYGYTF. The rearrangement links TRBV12-3 or TRBV12-4 to TRBJ1-2; 7 nucleotides line up with TRBD1. This CDR3 is built from 12 residues. Trimming at V came to 9 bases and at J to 4 bases, leaving 5 bases not matched to a gene.

This clonotype was counted only a few times. The chain couples TRBV12-3 or TRBV12-4 to TRBJ2-7; D uncertain. Trimming removed 0 bases at V and 0 bases at J, with 6 bases between. The CDR3 is 14 amino acids. The CDR3 nucleotides are TGTGCCAGCAGTTTAGCGTTTCCCTCCTACGAGCAGTACTTC. Amino acids: CASSLAFPSYEQYF.

This clonotype was observed a few times. The chain joins TRBV2 to TRBJ2-3; D ambiguous. The V gene's germline CDR1 is SNHLY and CDR2 FYNNEI. The length of the CDR3 is 13 residues. Trimming removed 6 bases at V and 3 bases at J, with 10 bases between. Written as DNA, the CDR3 is TGTGCCAGCAGGTTAAAGGGAACAGATACGCAGTATTTT. It specifies CASRLKGTDTQYF.

The V gene is TRBV5-1, the J gene TRBJ1-1; D may be TRBD1 (6 bases). Trimming pared 0 bases from V and 2 bases from J, leaving 11 bases between. In germline, CDR1 is SGHRS, CDR2 YFSETQ. This CDR3 is built from 15 residues. CDR3 coding DNA: TGCGCCAGCAGCTTGGCAGGGGCGATAAACACTGAAGCTTTCTTT. It translates to CASSLAGAINTEAFF. The entire variable domain, with the rest obtained from reference TRBV5-1 and TRBJ1-1, is as follows: KAGVTQTPRYLIKTRGQQVTLSCSPISGHRSVSWYQQTPGQGLQFLFEYFSETQRNKGNFPGRFSGRQFSNSRSEMNVSTLELGDSALYLCASSLAGAINTEAFFGQGTRLTVV.

In its sample, this clonotype was seen many times. V and J are TRBV12-3 or TRBV12-4 and TRBJ1-2, with 7 nucleotides matching TRBD1. The CDR3 spans 14 residues. V was clipped by 7 bases and J by 6 bases; unmatched bases: 11. CDR3 sequence: CASTRDSSPNGYTF. In nucleotides, the CDR3 is TGTGCCAGCACCCGGGACAGCTCTCCTAATGGCTACACCTTC.